This T cell receptor (beta chain) was profiled in a study of spatial heterogeneity in lung cancer. Study overall: Detected beta-chain sequences consistently exceeded alpha-chain sequences. Study-level results: Expanded alpha and beta TCR counts within tumors tracked tumor mutation counts. Tallies of expanded TCRs, which were sorted into ubiquitous and regional groups, correlated with counts of ubiquitous and regional nonsynonymous mutations, respectively.

This CDR3 spans 14 amino acids. The V gene's germline CDR1 is SQVTM and CDR2 ANQGSEA. V lost 1 base and J lost 3, with 11 bases in between. This clonotype was observed a few times. Its target is unknown. Using its own MiXCR run on the 5' RACE reads, TCRdb lists one record per CDR3 protein. The sample holds some 3,800 distinct CDR3 sequences, 7.5% to 10% seen once. As to time point: sample taken at primary tumor resection. The cohort: 70 to 75 early-stage, untreated non-small cell lung cancer patients. Researchers sequenced whole RNA taken from tumor, nontumor lung or frozen PBMC without sorting. The sequence was obtained from a male donor with early-stage non-small cell lung cancer. J is TRBJ2-3 and V is TRBV29-1, with D possibly matching TRBD1 (6 bases). This material consisted of lung tumor tissue, taken at surgery. The CDR3 is CSVEGPQGTDTQYF. In DNA form, the CDR3 reads TGCAGCGTTGAAGGCCCACAGGGTACAGATACGCAGTATTTT.